This T cell receptor beta chain was captured in a study of regulatory T cells in long-lasting Graves disease. This clonotype has only a few counts. Its antigen is undetermined. HTBI primers from iRepertoire and Arm-PCR of CDR3 regions yielded the TCR beta libraries. TCRdb re-called the multiplex PCR reads through MiXCR, storing one row per CDR3 protein. The repertoire holds around 400,000 distinct CDR3 sequences, with approximately 15% as singletons. Sample time point: newly diagnosed GD, antithyroid drugs for less than 3 months. Preparation of the TCR library used RNA extracted from PBMCs. General study results and limits: Comparison showed that persistent patients shared more public clonotypes (roughly 2,700) than new patients (roughly 1,000).

Another study also made use of these data, one on T cells in Graves' hyperthyroidism and ophthalmopathy. From that paper: Stable hyperthyroidism was told apart from ophthalmopathy by a model built on 13 V-J features.

The origin of this receptor is a woman aged 35 to 49 with Graves disease. The sequencing used peripheral blood mononuclear cells (PBMCs), collected at new diagnosis, from a patient treated with antithyroid drugs.

The CDR3 sequence is CASSYTGSIQETQYF. CDR3 sequence (DNA): TGCGCCAGCAGCTATACAGGGAGTATACAAGAGACCCAGTACTTC. The chain joins TRBV5-1 to TRBJ2-5, with D perhaps TRBD1 (6 bases). The CDR3 totals 15 residues. Germline CDR1 reads SGHRS; CDR2 reads YFSETQ. Between the trimmed V and J ends, which lost 3 bases and 2 bases, there was a span of 14 bases. Full variable domain (rest looked up from reference TRBV5-1 and TRBJ2-5): KAGVTQTPRYLIKTRGQQVTLSCSPISGHRSVSWYQQTPGQGLQFLFEYFSETQRNKGNFPGRFSGRQFSNSRSEMNVSTLELGDSALYLCASSYTGSIQETQYFGPGTRLLVL.